This T cell receptor beta chain was documented in a study of CD8 T cells in Susac syndrome. The RNA, about 0.5 to 1 ug, was put through reverse transcription using random hexamers. TCRdb passed the immunoSEQ multiplex PCR reads through MiXCR, listing each CDR3 protein once. The top ten hold roughly 0.15% of the sample, which has 71,000 or so distinct CDR3 sequences, around 93% seen once. The source of this sequence is a human donor with Susac syndrome. Sequencing was done on a sample of CD4+ T cells from PBMCs.

The CDR3 DNA reads as TGTGCCAGCAGCGTAACAGGGGTACCCCTCTACACAGATACGCAGTATTTT. This sequence encodes CASSVTGVPLYTDTQYF. The V call is TRBV9, the J call TRBJ2-3, with 7 bases fitting TRBD1. CDR1 is SGDLS, CDR2 YYNGEE, per germline. The length of the CDR3 is 17 residues. V lost 1 base to trimming and J lost 2 bases; unmatched junction nucleotides: 10.